The clone carrying this T cell receptor (beta chain) showed up just once. The target antigen is unknown. TCRdb redid the calling of the RT-PCR reads with MiXCR, one entry per CDR3 protein. The table shows roughly 500,000 distinct CDR3 sequences, with over 25% occurring only once. The sample is drawn from a study of response to subunit inactivated influenza vaccine. Whole-study results and caveats: With each seasonal influenza vaccination, the authors suggested, few new T cells are recruited.

Looked up from germline, CDR1 is SGHAT and CDR2 is FQNNGV. Trimming removed 7 bases from V and 10 bases from J, with 17 bases in between. This CDR3 is built from 14 residues. The chain uses TRBV11-2 and TRBJ1-6, with a tentative D call TRBD1 (5 bases). The sequencing here drew on CD4+ T cells sorted from PBMCs, taken less than 6 days after vaccination. This TCR derives from a man between 50 and 59 years old who received an inactivated influenza vaccine. The CDR3 here is CASTMGVVASPLHF. Here the CDR3 DNA reads TGTGCCAGCACAATGGGGGTGGTCGCGTCACCCCTCCACTTT.